Shown below are 2 T cell receptor beta chains from a single sample sequenced in a study of CD8 T cells in Susac syndrome. Random hexamers were used to reverse transcribe an amount of roughly 0.45 to 1 ug RNA. TCRdb independently ran MiXCR on the immunoSEQ multiplex PCR reads; one entry per CDR3 protein. The sample has around 50,000 distinct CDR3 sequences, 80% to 95% seen once. The sequencing input was CD8+ T cells from PBMCs. These receptors all come from a human donor in good health.

The chain couples TRBV19 to TRBJ2-1, with TRBD1 identical over 9 bases. V shed 7 bases, J shed 2 bases, and the junction held 6 bases outside the gene matches. The CDR3 runs 15 residues. Germline V gene sequence: CDR1 LNHDA, CDR2 SQIVND (reference sequence). The CDR3 DNA sequence: TGTGCCAGTATGCTGGGACAGGGTGCCTACAATGAGCAGTTCTTC. This codes for CASMLGQGAYNEQFF.

For the CDR3, the DNA is TGTGCCAGCAGCTTAGACGGCCTCTCTAACTATGGCTACACCTTC. Its protein product is CASSLDGLSNYGYTF. The chain recombines TRBV11-2 with TRBJ1-2; D gene uncertain. Per germline, CDR1 SGHAT and CDR2 FQNNGV. Deletions cut 0 bases from V and 0 bases from J, with 8 bases between. The CDR3 sequence is 15 residues long.